This T cell receptor (beta chain) came from a study of cytomegalovirus exposure and HLA in healthy donors. Whole-study results and caveats: Data from an earlier analysis indicated that most TCR beta V segments were productive either about 87% or about 30% of the time. V- and J-gene trimming of TCR beta was linked (in a later analysis) to a missense DCLRE1C variant. Presence/absence comparisons presumed near-even sequencing depth among donors.

V dropped 2 bases and J dropped 5; count of bases not matched to a gene: 8. The CDR3 loop spans 15 amino acids. Germline-derived CDR1 and CDR2 are MNHEY and SVGAGI. The PCR made use of 60 Vbeta and 13 Jbeta primers. Produced via immunoSEQ multiplex PCR; TCRdb's table is partial and in-frame only. The table records fewer than 90,000 clones, approximately 76% of them present only once. A word on this clone: No antigen is known for it.

The TCR sequence derives from a male donor in good health and CMV-seronegative. The chain employs TRBV6-5 and TRBJ2-7; TRBD2 agrees at 8 bases. Sequencing input: PBMCs. The DNA for the CDR3 is TGTGCCAGCAGTTACCGGTCCGGGGGGGCCCACGAGCAGTACTTC. It is translated as CASSYRSGGAHEQYF.